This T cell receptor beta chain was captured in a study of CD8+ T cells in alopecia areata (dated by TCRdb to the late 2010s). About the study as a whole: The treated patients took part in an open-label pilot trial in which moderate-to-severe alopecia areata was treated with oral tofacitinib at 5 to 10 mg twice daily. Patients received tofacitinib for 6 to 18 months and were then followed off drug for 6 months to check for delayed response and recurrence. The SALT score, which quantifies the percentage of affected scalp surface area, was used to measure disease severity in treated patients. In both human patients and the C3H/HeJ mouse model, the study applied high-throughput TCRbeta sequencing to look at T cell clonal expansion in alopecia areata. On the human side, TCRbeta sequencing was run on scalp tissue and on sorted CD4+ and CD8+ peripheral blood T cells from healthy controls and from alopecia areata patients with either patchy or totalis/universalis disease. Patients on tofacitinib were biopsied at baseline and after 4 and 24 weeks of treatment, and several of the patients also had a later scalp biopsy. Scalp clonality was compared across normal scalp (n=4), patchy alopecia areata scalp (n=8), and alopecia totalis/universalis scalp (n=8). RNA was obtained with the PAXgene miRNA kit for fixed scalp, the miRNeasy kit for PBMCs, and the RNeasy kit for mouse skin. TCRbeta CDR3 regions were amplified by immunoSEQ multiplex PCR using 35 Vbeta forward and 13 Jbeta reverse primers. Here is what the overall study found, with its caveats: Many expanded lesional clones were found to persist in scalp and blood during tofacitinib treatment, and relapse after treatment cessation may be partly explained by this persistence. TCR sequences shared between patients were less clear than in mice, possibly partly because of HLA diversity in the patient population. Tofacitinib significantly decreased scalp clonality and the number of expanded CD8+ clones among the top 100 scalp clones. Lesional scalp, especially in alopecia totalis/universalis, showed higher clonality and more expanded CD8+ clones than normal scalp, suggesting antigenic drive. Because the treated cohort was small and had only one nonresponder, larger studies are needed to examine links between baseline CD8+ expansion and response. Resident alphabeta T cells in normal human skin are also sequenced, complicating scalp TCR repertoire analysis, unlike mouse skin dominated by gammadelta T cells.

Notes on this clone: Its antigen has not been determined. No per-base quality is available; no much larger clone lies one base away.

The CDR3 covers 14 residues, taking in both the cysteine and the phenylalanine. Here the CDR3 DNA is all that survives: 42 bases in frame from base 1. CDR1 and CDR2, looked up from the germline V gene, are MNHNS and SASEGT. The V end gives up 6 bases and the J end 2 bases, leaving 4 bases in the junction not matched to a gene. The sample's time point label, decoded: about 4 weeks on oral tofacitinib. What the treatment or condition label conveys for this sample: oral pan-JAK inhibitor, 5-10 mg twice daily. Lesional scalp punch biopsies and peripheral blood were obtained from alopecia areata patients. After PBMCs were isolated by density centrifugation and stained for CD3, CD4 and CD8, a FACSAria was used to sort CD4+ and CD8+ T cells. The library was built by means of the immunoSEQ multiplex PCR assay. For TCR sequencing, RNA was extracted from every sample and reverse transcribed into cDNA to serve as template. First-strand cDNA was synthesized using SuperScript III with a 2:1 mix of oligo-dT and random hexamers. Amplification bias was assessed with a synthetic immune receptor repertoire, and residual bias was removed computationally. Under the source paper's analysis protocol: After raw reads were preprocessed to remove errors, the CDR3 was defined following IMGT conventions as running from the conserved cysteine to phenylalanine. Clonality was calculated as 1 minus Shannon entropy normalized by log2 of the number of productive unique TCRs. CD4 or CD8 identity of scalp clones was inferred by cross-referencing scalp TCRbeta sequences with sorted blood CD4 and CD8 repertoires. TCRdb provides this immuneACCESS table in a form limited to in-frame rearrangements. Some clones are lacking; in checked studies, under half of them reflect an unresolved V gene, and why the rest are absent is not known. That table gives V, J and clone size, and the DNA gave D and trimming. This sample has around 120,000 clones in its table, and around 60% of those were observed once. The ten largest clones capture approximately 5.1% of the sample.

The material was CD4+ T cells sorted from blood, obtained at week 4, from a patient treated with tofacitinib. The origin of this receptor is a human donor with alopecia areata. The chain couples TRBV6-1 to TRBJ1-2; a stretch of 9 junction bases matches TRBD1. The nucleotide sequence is TGTGCCAGCAGGGAGGGACAGGGAAACTATGGCTACACCTTC. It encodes CASREGQGNYGYTF.